Shown below are 24 T cell receptor beta chains from a single sample sequenced in a study of blood T cell repertoires in COVID-19. Generated by immunoSEQ multiplex PCR, the TCRdb table keeps only in-frame clones and is missing some. The sample has about 160,000 clones; approximately 80% are singletons. The sample consisted of peripheral blood. The receptors here all came from a human donor in a cohort sampled during active COVID-19.

This clone showed up just once. The rearrangement joins TRBV10-1 to TRBJ1-6; no clear D gene. The CDR3 has 14 amino acids. V was pared by 3 bases and J by 10 bases, with 13 bases between. Germline CDR1 WNHNN, CDR2 SYGVQD (reference sequence). CDR3 in amino acids: CASSETVQGSPLHF. The CDR3, as DNA: TGCGCCAGCAGTGAAACAGTACAAGGATCACCCCTCCACTTT.

CDR3 sequence reads: CASSQGQGSYNEQFF. CDR3 bases: TGCGCCAGCAGCCAAGGCCAGGGTTCGTACAATGAGCAGTTCTTC. The chain links TRBV4-3 to TRBJ2-1; perhaps TRBD1 as D (5 bases). V was pared by 1 base and J by 4 bases, with 11 bases between. Germline lookup yields CDR1 LGHNA and CDR2 YSLEER. CDR3 length: 15 residues.

This sequence joins TRBV6-1 and TRBJ2-1, with TRBD2 identical over 11 bases. CDR1 is MNHNS, CDR2 SASEGT, per germline. Trimming cost V 0 bases and J 1 base; bases outside gene matches: 8. The CDR3 sequence is 19 residues long. CDR3 nucleotide sequence: TGTGCCAGCAGTGAAGCTTCTAGCGGGGGGTTTGTATCCTACAATGAGCAGTTCTTC. Protein: CASSEASSGGFVSYNEQFF.

This clone was seen only once. The chain is built from TRBV6-5 and TRBJ1-1; 11 bases match TRBD1. Germline trimming cut 7 bases from V and 7 bases from J; bases unmatched to any gene: 2. CDR3 length: 12 residues. Per the germline V gene, CDR1 is MNHEY and CDR2 is SVGAGI. The CDR3 region has the DNA TGTGCCAGCAAGGGGACAGGGGGTGAAGCTTTCTTT. This translates into CASKGTGGEAFF.

The chain joins TRBV28 to TRBJ2-2, with TRBD1 matching 8 bases. With 1 base clipped from V and 2 bases from J, the junction kept 9 bases outside the gene matches. Germline V lookup: CDR1 MDHEN, CDR2 SYDVKM. The CDR3 has 18 amino acids. The CDR3: CASSLFGDRGLNTGELFF. CDR3 DNA: TGTGCCAGCAGTTTATTCGGAGACAGGGGCCTTAACACCGGGGAGCTGTTTTTT. The entire variable domain, with the rest obtained from reference TRBV28 and TRBJ2-2, is as follows: DVKVTQSSRYLVKRTGEKVFLECVQDMDHENMFWYRQDPGLGLRLIYFSYDVKMKEKGDIPEGYSVSREKKERFSLILESASTNQTSMYLCASSLFGDRGLNTGELFFGEGSRLTVL.

The chain joins TRBV11-3 to TRBJ2-2, with TRBD1 matching 7 bases. Per germline, CDR1 SGHNT and CDR2 YENEEA. V was pared by 5 bases and J by 4 bases, with 10 bases of the junction left unmatched. The CDR3 has 16 amino acids. The CDR3 is CASSVIGGAGTGELFF. CDR3 bases: TGTGCCAGCAGCGTTATAGGGGGCGCGGGCACCGGGGAGCTGTTTTTT.

This clone was seen a single time. Other DNA sequences within the sample encode an identical CDR3. The chain has TRBV6-5 and TRBJ2-1, with D possibly being TRBD1 (5 bases). Germline V gene lookup returns CDR1 MNHEY and CDR2 SVGAGI. Trimming shortened V by 7 bases and J by 0 bases, and 10 bases separated the two germline ends. CDR3 length equals 14 residues. CDR3: CASTQGSSYNEQFF. CDR3 DNA sequence: TGTGCCAGCACCCAGGGCAGCTCCTACAATGAGCAGTTCTTC.

The chain couples TRBV27 to TRBJ1-2; 9 nucleotides align to TRBD1. Germline assignment: CDR1 MNHEY and CDR2 SMNVEV (reference sequence). V trimming: 4 bases; J trimming: 3 bases; junction bases outside the gene matches: 9. CDR3 length: 16 amino acids. The CDR3 protein is CASSSTGGRIYYGYTF. CDR3 nucleotides: TGTGCCAGCAGTTCAACAGGGGGCAGGATTTACTATGGCTACACCTTC.

This clone was seen more than once but under ten times. This chain links TRBV15 with TRBJ2-7; the D gene is possibly TRBD2 (6 bases). The CDR3 contains 16 residues. Trimming took off 0 bases at V and 3 bases at J, with 15 bases between the two ends. Germline V lookup: CDR1 LNHNV, CDR2 YYDKDF (reference sequence). The CDR3 loop is CATSREEGRSGYEQYF. DNA of the CDR3: TGTGCCACCAGCAGAGAGGAGGGGCGGTCCGGCTACGAGCAGTACTTC.

V and J are TRBV9 and TRBJ2-2; perhaps TRBD1 as D (5 bases). The CDR3 loop spans 14 amino acids. V lost 0 bases to trimming and J lost 4 bases, with 7 bases between them. Germline V gene data show CDR1 as SGDLS and CDR2 as YYNGEE. The DNA for the CDR3 is TGTGCCAGCAGCGTAGGCCAGGGCACCGGGGAGCTGTTTTTT. Its translation: CASSVGQGTGELFF. Filled out from reference TRBV9 and TRBJ2-2, the complete variable domain reads DSGVTQTPKHLITATGQRVTLRCSPRSGDLSVYWYQQSLDQGLQFLIQYYNGEERAKGNILERFSAQQFPDLHSELNLSSLELGDSALYFCASSVGQGTGELFFGEGSRLTVL.

This chain connects TRBV18 to TRBJ2-2; 7 bases fit TRBD2. V gave up 3 bases and J gave up 3 bases; unmatched junction bases: 4. The CDR3 has 15 amino acids. Germline CDR1 KGHSH, CDR2 LQKENI. CDR3 in DNA: TGTGCCAGCTCACCCCGTCGGGGGGACACCGGGGAGCTGTTTTTT. Protein product: CASSPRRGDTGELFF.

The chain combines TRBV11-1 with TRBJ2-7; 8 bases are a match to TRBD2. The V and J ends lost 0 bases and 0 bases, in that order; junction bases with no gene match: 4. CDR1 is SGHAT, CDR2 FQDESV, per germline (reference sequence). This CDR3 is 16 amino acids long. The DNA for the CDR3 is TGTGCCAGCAGCTTAGCGAGCCTAGCGGGCTCCTACGAGCAGTACTTC. Translation: CASSLASLAGSYEQYF.

The chain has TRBV7-9 and TRBJ2-3; 12 bases are shared with TRBD2. The germline gives CDR1 SEHNR, CDR2 FQNEAQ (reference sequence). CDR3 length: 16 amino acids. Trimming cost V 5 bases and J 6 bases; bases outside gene matches: 9. CDR3 nucleotide sequence: TGTGCCAGCAGCGGAAGACTAGCGGGAGAGGGGGATACGCAGTATTTT. It specifies CASSGRLAGEGDTQYF. The full variable domain, completed using reference TRBV7-9 and TRBJ2-3, is DTGVSQNPRHKITKRGQNVTFRCDPISEHNRLYWYRQTLGQGPEFLTYFQNEAQLEKSRLLSDRFSAERPKGSFSTLEIQRTEQGDSAMYLCASSGRLAGEGDTQYFGPGTRLTVL.

This clone was counted ten times or more. This chain uses TRBV10-3 with TRBJ2-2; TRBD2 matches at 9 bases. This CDR3 is built from 16 residues. V gave up 10 bases and J gave up 4 bases; unmatched junction bases: 13. Germline CDR1 ENHRY, CDR2 SYGVKD. The CDR3, as DNA: TGTGCCACCAGGGATTCCGGGACTAGCATCACCGGGGAGCTGTTTTTT. It encodes CATRDSGTSITGELFF.

This rearrangement joins TRBV2 to TRBJ2-1; a possible D gene is TRBD2 (5 bases). Germline CDR1 SNHLY, CDR2 FYNNEI. The CDR3 runs 14 residues. V was cut by 3 bases and J by 3 bases, with 9 bases left in between. The CDR3 sequence: CASSERVRYNEQFF. In DNA, the CDR3 is TGTGCCAGCAGTGAGCGGGTCCGCTACAATGAGCAGTTCTTC.

The rearrangement joins TRBV30 to TRBJ2-1; 13 bases agree with TRBD2. Trimming took 8 bases from V and 5 from J; bases not matched to a gene: 0. The CDR3 contains 12 residues. The germline CDR1 and CDR2 sequences are GTSNPN and SVGIG (reference sequence). CDR3 region: CAGTSGNNEQFF. The CDR3 DNA reads as TGTGCCGGGACTAGCGGGAACAATGAGCAGTTCTTC.

The genes are TRBV29-1 and TRBJ2-3; a weak D match, TRBD2 (5 bases). In germline, CDR1 is SQVTM, CDR2 ANQGSEA. Trimming took off 7 bases at V and 4 bases at J, with 15 bases between the two ends. The CDR3 extends over 13 amino acids. Written as DNA, the CDR3 is TGCAGCGCTAAGGGAAGGGAGCCAGATACGCAGTATTTT. It specifies CSAKGREPDTQYF.

The genes are TRBV4-3 and TRBJ1-3; weak D call: TRBD1 (5 bases). The length of the CDR3 is 17 residues. Looked up from germline, CDR1 is LGHNA and CDR2 is YSLEER. V was clipped by 0 bases and J by 0 bases, with 12 bases between them. The CDR3 is CASSQELGGSSGNTIYF. CDR3 DNA sequence: TGCGCCAGCAGCCAAGAACTGGGGGGGAGCTCTGGAAACACCATATATTTT.

The chain is built from TRBV7-8 and TRBJ2-1, with D possibly matching TRBD2 (7 bases). The V gene's germline CDR1 is SGHVS and CDR2 FQNEAQ. The CDR3 has 15 amino acids. Trimming pared 5 bases from V and 7 bases from J, leaving 18 bases between. The CDR3 loop reads CASSPAGAGKNEQFF. The CDR3 nucleotides are TGTGCCAGCAGCCCGGCGGGGGCAGGGAAGAATGAGCAGTTCTTC.

A note on this clone: Other DNA sequences in this sample translate to the same CDR3. The genes are TRBV18 and TRBJ1-4; a possible D gene is TRBD1 (6 bases). Germline V CDR1 and CDR2: KGHSH, LQKENI. This CDR3 has 14 amino acids. V lost 3 bases and J lost 5, with 10 bases in between. CDR3 loop: CASSPGAANEKLFF. CDR3 DNA: TGTGCCAGCTCACCGGGGGCGGCCAATGAAAAACTGTTTTTT.

The chain has TRBV28 and TRBJ1-6; no firm D call. Germline V gene data show CDR1 as MDHEN and CDR2 as SYDVKM. CDR3 length: 14 residues. Trimming stripped 3 bases from V and 11 bases from J, with 14 bases between. The CDR3 sequence: CASSFDRGIPPLHF. The DNA of the CDR3 is TGTGCCAGCAGTTTCGACCGGGGTATCCCACCCCTCCACTTT.

The V gene is TRBV6-6, the J gene TRBJ1-1; D unresolved. CDR3 length: 14 amino acids. CDR1 and CDR2 from the germline V gene are MNHNY and SVGAGI (reference sequence). Trimming cost V 5 bases and J 0 bases, with 10 bases left between them. This CDR3 reads CASSPFLLNTEAFF. The CDR3 DNA is TGTGCCAGCAGTCCCTTTCTCCTGAACACTGAAGCTTTCTTT.

The V call is TRBV5-6, the J call TRBJ1-4, with D perhaps matching TRBD1 (6 bases). CDR3 length: 14 amino acids. Trimming took 0 bases from V and 5 from J, leaving 8 bases between them. Germline-derived CDR1 and CDR2 are SGHDT and YYEEEE. CDR3: CASSLGDINEKLFF. DNA of the CDR3: TGTGCCAGCAGCTTGGGGGACATAAATGAAAAACTGTTTTTT.

This clone was seen only a few times. The J gene is TRBJ2-7, the V gene TRBV20-1; 9 bases match TRBD2. J lost 3 bases, V lost 3 bases, and 6 bases had no gene match. CDR1 is DFQATT and CDR2 is SNEGSKA in the germline V gene (reference sequence). There are 14 residues in the CDR3. CDR3 sequence: CSASVSGRGYEQYF. The CDR3 coding sequence is TGCAGTGCTAGTGTTAGCGGGAGAGGCTACGAGCAGTACTTC.